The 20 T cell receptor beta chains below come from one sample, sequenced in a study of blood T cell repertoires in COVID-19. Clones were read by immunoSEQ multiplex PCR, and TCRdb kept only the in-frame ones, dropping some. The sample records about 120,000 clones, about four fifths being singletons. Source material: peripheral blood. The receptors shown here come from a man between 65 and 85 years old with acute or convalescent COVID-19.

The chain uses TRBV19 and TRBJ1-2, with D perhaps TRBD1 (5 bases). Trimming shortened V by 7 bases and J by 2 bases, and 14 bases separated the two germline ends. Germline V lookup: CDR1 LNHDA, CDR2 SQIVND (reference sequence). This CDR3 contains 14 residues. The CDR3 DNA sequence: TGTGCCAGTAAGGCTGACAGAACCAACTATGGCTACACCTTC. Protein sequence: CASKADRTNYGYTF.

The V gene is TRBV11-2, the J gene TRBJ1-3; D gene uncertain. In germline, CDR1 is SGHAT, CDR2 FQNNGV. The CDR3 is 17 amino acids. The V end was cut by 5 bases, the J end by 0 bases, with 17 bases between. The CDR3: CASSPTPLRHSGNTIYF. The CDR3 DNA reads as TGTGCCAGCAGCCCTACACCGCTTCGACACTCTGGAAACACCATATATTTT.

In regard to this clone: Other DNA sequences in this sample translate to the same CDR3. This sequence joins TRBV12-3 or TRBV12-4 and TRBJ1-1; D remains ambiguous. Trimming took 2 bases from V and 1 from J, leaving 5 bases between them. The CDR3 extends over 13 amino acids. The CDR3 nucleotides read TGTGCCAGCAGTTTACGGGGGAACACTGAAGCTTTCTTT. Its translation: CASSLRGNTEAFF.

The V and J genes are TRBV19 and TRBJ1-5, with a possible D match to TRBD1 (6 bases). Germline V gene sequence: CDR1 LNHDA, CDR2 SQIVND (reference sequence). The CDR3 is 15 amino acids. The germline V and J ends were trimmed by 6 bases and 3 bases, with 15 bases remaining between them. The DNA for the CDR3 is TGTGCCAGTAGGCAGGGGAGTTTGGTCAATCAGCCCCAGCATTTT. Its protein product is CASRQGSLVNQPQHF.

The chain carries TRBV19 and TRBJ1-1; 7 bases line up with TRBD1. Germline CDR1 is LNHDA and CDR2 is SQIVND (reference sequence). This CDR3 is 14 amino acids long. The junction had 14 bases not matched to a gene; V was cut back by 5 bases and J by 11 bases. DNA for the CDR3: TGTGCCAGTAGTGGGGCCTGGACAGGCCAAGGGGCTTTCTTT. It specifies CASSGAWTGQGAFF.

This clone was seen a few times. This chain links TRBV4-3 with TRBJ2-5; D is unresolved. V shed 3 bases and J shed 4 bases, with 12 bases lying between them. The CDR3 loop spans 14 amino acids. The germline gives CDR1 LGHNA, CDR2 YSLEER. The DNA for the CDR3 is TGCGCCAGCAGCCACGACACCAAATTAGAGACCCAGTACTTC. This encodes CASSHDTKLETQYF.

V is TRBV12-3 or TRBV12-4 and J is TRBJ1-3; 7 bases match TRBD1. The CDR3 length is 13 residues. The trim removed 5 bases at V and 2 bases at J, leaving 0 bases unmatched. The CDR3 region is CASSDRAGNTIYF. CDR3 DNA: TGTGCCAGCAGTGACAGGGCTGGAAACACCATATATTTT.

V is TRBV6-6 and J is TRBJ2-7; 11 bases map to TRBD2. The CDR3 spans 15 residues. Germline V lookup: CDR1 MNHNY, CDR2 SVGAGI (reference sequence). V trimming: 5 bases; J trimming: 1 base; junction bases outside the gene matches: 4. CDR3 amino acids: CASSLSSGGSYEQYF. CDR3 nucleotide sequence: TGTGCCAGCAGTCTCTCTAGCGGGGGGTCCTACGAGCAGTACTTC.

The CDR3 loop is CASSLGQGGEAFF. CDR3 sequence (DNA): TGCGCCAGCAGCTTGGGACAGGGGGGTGAAGCTTTCTTT. The chain has TRBV5-1 and TRBJ1-1; 9 bases are a match to TRBD1. The ends lost 0 bases at V and 7 bases at J; junction bases unmatched: 1. The CDR3 sequence is 13 residues long. Germline-derived CDR1 and CDR2 are SGHRS and YFSETQ.

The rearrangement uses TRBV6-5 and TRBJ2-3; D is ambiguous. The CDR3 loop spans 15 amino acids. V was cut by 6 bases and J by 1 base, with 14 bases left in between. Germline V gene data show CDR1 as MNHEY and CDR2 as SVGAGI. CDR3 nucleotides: TGTGCCAGCAGACAACGTGCTGCCGGCACAGATACGCAGTATTTT. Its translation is CASRQRAAGTDTQYF.

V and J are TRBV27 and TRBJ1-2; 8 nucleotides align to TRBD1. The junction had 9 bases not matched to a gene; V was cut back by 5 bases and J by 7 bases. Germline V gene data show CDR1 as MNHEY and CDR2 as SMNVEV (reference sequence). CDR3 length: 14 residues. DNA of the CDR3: TGTGCCAGCAGTCCCAGACAGGGGCAGGGTGGCTACACCTTC. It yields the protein CASSPRQGQGGYTF.

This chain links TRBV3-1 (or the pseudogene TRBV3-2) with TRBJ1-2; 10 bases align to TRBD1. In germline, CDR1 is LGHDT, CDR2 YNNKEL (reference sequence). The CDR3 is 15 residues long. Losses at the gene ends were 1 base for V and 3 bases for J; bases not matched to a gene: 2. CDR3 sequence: CASSQADRGYYGYTF. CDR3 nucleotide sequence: TGTGCCAGCAGCCAAGCGGACAGGGGGTACTATGGCTACACCTTC.

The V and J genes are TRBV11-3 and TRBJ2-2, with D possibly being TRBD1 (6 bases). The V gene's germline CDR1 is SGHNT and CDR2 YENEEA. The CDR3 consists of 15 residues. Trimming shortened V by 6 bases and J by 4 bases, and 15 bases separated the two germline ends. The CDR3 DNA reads TGTGCCAGCAGGGGGGCCCCCCGAAGCACCGGGGAGCTGTTTTTT. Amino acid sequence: CASRGAPRSTGELFF.

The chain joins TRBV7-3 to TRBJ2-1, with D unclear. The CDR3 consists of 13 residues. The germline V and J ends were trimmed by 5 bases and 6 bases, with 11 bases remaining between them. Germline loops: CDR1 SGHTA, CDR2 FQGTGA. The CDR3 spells CASSQAGGNEQFF. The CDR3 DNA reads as TGTGCCAGCAGCCAAGCCGGCGGCAATGAGCAGTTCTTC.

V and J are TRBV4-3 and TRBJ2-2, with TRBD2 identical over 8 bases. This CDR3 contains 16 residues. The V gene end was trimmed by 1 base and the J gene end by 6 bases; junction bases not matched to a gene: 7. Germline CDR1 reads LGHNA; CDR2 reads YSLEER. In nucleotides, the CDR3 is TGCGCCAGCAGCCAAGGGACTAGCTTTAACTCCGGGGAGCTGTTTTTT. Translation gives CASSQGTSFNSGELFF.

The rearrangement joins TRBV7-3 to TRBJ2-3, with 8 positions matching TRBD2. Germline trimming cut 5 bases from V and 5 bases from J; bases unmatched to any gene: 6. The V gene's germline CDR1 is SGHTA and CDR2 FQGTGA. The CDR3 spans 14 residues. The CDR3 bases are TGTGCCAGCAGCCCAGGGACTAGTAGAGATACGCAGTATTTT. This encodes CASSPGTSRDTQYF. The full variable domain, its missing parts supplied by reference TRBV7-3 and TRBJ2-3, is GAGVSQTPSNKVTEKGKYVELRCDPISGHTALYWYRQSLGQGPEFLIYFQGTGAADDSGLPNDRFFAVRPEGSVSTLKIQRTERGDSAVYLCASSPGTSRDTQYFGPGTRLTVL.

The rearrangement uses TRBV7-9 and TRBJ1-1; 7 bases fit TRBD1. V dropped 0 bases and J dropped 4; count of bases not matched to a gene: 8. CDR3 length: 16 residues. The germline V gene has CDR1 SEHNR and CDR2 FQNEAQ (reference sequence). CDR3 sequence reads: CASSLAGRAGGTEAFF. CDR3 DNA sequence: TGTGCCAGCAGCTTAGCAGGCCGGGCAGGGGGCACTGAAGCTTTCTTT.

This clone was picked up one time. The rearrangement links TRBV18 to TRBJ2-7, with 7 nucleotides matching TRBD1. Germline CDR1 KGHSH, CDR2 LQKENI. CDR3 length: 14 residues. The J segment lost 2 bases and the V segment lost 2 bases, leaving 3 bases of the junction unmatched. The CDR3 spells CASSPKGQAYEQYF. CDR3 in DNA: TGTGCCAGCTCACCAAAAGGACAGGCCTACGAGCAGTACTTC.

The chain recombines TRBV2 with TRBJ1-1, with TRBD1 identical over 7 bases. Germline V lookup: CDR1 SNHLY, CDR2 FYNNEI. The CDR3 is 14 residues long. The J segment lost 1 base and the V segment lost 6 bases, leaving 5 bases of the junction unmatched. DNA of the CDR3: TGTGCCAGCAGACCGGGACAGCCGAACACTGAAGCTTTCTTT. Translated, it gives CASRPGQPNTEAFF.

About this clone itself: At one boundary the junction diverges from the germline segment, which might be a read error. Here the CDR3 DNA reads TGTGCTAGCAGTAACGGAGGGACTGGGGGGGAGCAGTTCTTC. Translation gives CASSNGGTGGEQFF. V is TRBV7-7 and J is TRBJ2-1; possibly TRBD2 for D (6 bases). The germline V gene has CDR1 SSHAT and CDR2 FNYEAQ (reference sequence). This CDR3 spans 14 amino acids.